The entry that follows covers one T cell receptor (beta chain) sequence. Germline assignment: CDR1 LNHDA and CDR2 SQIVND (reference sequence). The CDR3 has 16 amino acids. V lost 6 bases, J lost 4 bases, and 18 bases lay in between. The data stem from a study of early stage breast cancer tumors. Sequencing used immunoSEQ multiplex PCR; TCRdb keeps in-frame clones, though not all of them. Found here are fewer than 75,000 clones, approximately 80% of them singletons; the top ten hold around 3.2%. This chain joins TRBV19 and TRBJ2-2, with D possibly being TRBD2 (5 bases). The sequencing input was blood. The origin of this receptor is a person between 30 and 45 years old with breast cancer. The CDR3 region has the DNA TGTGCCAGTAGCTCCCAACGGCGTGAGGGCACCGGGGAGCTGTTTTTT. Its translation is CASSSQRREGTGELFF.